What follows is one T cell receptor beta chain and its context. The antigen is not known. The sample belongs to a study of T cell responses to AZD1222 COVID-19 vaccine. Whole-study context: It was second doses at about 4 or about 12 weeks that were pooled.

Assay: immunoSEQ multiplex PCR; the TCRdb copy retains only in-frame clones and omits some. The table records 120,000 or so clones, approximately 89% of them present only once. Study-wide findings and caveats: In the spike-specific TCR repertoire, nearly half reportedly target unmutated variant regions. Spike was spanned by vaccine-associated CD4 TCRs, with dominance at 160-218 and 743-854.

Looked up from germline, CDR1 is MNHEY and CDR2 is SMNVEV (reference sequence). The CDR3 loop spans 13 amino acids. V lost 4 bases and J lost 6; bases outside the gene matches: 5. This receptor was taken from an adult in good health. The J gene is TRBJ1-2, the V gene TRBV27; 7 nucleotides agree with TRBD1. The specimen comprised peripheral blood, sampled on day 0 of AZD1222 vaccination. The DNA of the CDR3 is TGTGCCAGCAGTTCCGGGACAGCTAATGGCTACACCTTC. It is translated as CASSSGTANGYTF.